These 10 T cell receptor beta chains came from one sample sequenced in a study of shared T cell receptors in the human thymus. Here immunoSEQ multiplex PCR was the method, and the copy in TCRdb shows in-frame clones only, minus some. The data show roughly 500,000 clones, 78% seen once. These data were likewise used in another study, on human thymus T cells.

The sequencing sample was made of thymocytes. Receptors originate from a boy younger than two with a congenital heart defect.

This chain joins TRBV2 and TRBJ1-1; the match to TRBD1 covers 7 bases. The CDR3 runs 17 residues. The germline V gene encodes CDR1 SNHLY and CDR2 FYNNEI. Losses at the gene ends were 7 bases for V and 3 bases for J; bases not matched to a gene: 17. CDR3 DNA: TGTGCCAGCACTTGCACAGGGGATGCAAAGGACTACACTGAAGCTTTCTTT. Its translation: CASTCTGDAKDYTEAFF.

The chain employs TRBV29-1 and TRBJ2-7; 10 bases are a match to TRBD2. Germline values: CDR1 SQVTM, CDR2 ANQGSEA. This CDR3 has 15 amino acids. CDR3 in DNA: TGCAGTGTCAGAATGAGGACTAGCGGACTCTACGAGCAGTACTTC. Its protein product is CSVRMRTSGLYEQYF.

This clone was picked up a small number of times. The chain has TRBV4-3 and TRBJ2-2, with 12 bases fitting TRBD2. The J segment lost 7 bases and the V segment lost 4 bases, leaving 10 bases of the junction unmatched. CDR1 is LGHNA, CDR2 YSLEER, per germline. This CDR3 region has 17 residues. The CDR3 nucleotides read TGCGCCAGCAGCCGCCAGACTAGCGGGAGAAGGGGCGGGGAGCTGTTTTTT. It codes for CASSRQTSGRRGGELFF.

V usage is TRBV4-1 and J usage is TRBJ2-1; the D is unclear. The germline V gene has CDR1 MGHRA and CDR2 YSYEKL. V lost 0 bases, J lost 3 bases, and 15 bases lay in between. The CDR3 runs to 17 residues. CDR3 coding DNA: TGCGCCAGCAGCCAAGATCGTAATCCAAACTACTACAATGAGCAGTTCTTC. Protein product: CASSQDRNPNYYNEQFF.

CDR3 in amino acids: CASSSGVGSNQPQHF. The CDR3 bases are TGTGCCAGCAGCTCAGGCGTCGGGAGTAATCAGCCCCAGCATTTT. This chain connects TRBV5-6 to TRBJ1-5; no clear D. Germline V CDR1 and CDR2: SGHDT, YYEEEE. CDR3 length: 15 amino acids. The V end lost 3 bases, the J end lost 4 bases, and 14 bases lay between the germline ends. The whole variable domain, filled in from reference TRBV5-6 and TRBJ1-5, reads DAGVTQSPTHLIKTRGQQVTLRCSPKSGHDTVSWYQQALGQGPQFIFQYYEEEERQRGNFPDRFSGHQFPNYSSELNVNALLLGDSALYLCASSSGVGSNQPQHFGDGTRLSIL.

The chain has TRBV4-2 and TRBJ2-5; TRBD2 matches at 9 bases. Germline V gene sequence: CDR1 LGHNA, CDR2 YNFKEQ. J was trimmed by 3 bases and V by 8 bases; bases with no gene match: 16. The CDR3 totals 17 residues. CDR3 nucleotides: TGTGCCAGCGAGCCCGGAAGGGCTAGCGGGATGGAAGAGACCCAGTACTTC. It is translated as CASEPGRASGMEETQYF.

V and J are TRBV4-3 and TRBJ2-7, with 7 bases lining up with TRBD2. Germline V gene sequence: CDR1 LGHNA, CDR2 YSLEER. V trimming: 2 bases; J trimming: 2 bases; junction bases outside the gene matches: 15. The length of the CDR3 is 18 residues. The CDR3 protein is CASSQRAHLAVSTYEQYF. DNA of the CDR3: TGCGCCAGCAGCCAACGCGCCCACCTAGCGGTTTCCACCTACGAGCAGTACTTC.

The chain couples TRBV7-3 to TRBJ1-1, with 8 bases matching TRBD1. The CDR3 loop spans 16 amino acids. Looked up from germline, CDR1 is SGHTA and CDR2 is FQGTGA. J was trimmed by 1 base and V by 4 bases; bases with no gene match: 8. CDR3 amino acids: CASSSGQGSSNTEAFF. The DNA for the CDR3 is TGTGCCAGCAGCTCAGGACAGGGATCGTCGAACACTGAAGCTTTCTTT.

The sample holds one count of this clone. V is TRBV13 and J is TRBJ2-4; 9 positions match TRBD1. Germline V CDR1 and CDR2: PRHDT, FYEKMQ (reference sequence). This CDR3 is 16 amino acids long. J was trimmed by 3 bases and V by 4 bases; bases with no gene match: 7. The CDR3 region has the DNA TGTGCCAGCAGCTACCGGGACAGGGAAAGCAAAAACATTCAGTACTTC. As protein: CASSYRDRESKNIQYF.

The rearrangement uses TRBV12-2 and TRBJ1-5; TRBD1 is the table's D call and was not checked against the DNA. TRBV12-2 is listed as a pseudogene. This CDR3 contains 18 residues. CDR3 loop: CASRLVDRAPHPYQPQHF. The CDR3 region has the DNA TGTGCAAGTCGCTTAGTGGACAGGGCGCCTCATCCTTATCAGCCCCAGCATTTT.